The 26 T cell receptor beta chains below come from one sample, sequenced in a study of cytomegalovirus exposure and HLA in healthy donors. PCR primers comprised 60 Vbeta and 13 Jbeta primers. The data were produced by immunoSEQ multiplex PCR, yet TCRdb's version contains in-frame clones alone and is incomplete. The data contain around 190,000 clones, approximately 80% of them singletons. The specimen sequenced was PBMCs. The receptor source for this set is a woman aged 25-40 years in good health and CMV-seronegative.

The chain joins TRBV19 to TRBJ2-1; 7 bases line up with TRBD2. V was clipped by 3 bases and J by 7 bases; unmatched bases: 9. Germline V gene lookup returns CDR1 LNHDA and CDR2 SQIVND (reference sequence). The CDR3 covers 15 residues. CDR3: CASSIYSSSGNEQFF. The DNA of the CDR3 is TGTGCCAGTAGTATCTACAGCTCTAGCGGTAATGAGCAGTTCTTC.

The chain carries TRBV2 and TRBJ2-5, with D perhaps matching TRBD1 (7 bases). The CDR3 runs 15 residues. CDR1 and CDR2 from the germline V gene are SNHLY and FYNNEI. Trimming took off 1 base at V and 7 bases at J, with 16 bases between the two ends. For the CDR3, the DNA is TGTGCCAGCAGTGAAGGACAGGCAGGGGGGCTGACCCAGTACTTC. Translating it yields CASSEGQAGGLTQYF.

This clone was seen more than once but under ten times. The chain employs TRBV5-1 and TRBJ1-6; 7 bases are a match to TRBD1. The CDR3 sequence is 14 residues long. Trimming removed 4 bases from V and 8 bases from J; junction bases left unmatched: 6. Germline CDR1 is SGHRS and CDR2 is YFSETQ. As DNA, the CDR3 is TGCGCCAGCAGCACCGGGACAGAAGATTCACCCCTCCACTTT. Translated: CASSTGTEDSPLHF.

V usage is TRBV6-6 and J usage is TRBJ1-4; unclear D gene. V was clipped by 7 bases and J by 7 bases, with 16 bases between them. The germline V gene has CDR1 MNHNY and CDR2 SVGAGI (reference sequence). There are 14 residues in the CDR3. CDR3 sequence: CASIQPGVSEKLFF. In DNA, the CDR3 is TGTGCCAGCATCCAACCCGGAGTGAGTGAAAAACTGTTTTTT.

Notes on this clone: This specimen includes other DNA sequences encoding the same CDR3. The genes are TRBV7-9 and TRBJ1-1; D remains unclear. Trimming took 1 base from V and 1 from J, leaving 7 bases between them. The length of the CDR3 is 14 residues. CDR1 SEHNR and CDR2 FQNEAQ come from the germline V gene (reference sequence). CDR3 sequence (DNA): TGTGCCAGCAGCTTAGGCTCCGGGAACACTGAAGCTTTCTTT. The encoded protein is CASSLGSGNTEAFF.

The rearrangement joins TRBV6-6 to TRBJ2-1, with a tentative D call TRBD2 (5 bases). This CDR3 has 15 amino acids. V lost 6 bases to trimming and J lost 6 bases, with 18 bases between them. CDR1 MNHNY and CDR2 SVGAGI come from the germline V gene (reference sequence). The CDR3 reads CASRSTYGLTNEQFF. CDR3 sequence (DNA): TGTGCCAGCAGATCTACATACGGACTGACCAATGAGCAGTTCTTC.

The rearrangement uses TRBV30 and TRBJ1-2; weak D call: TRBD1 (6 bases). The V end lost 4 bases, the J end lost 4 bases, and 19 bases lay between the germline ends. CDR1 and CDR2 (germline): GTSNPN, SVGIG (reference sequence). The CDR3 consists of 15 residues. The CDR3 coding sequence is TGTGCCTGGACGCCAGGGGAGAGTATTAGCTATGGCTACACCTTC. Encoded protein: CAWTPGESISYGYTF.

As DNA, the CDR3 is TGTGCCAGCAGTAGGTTCTTGAGGGCCTCGAACACCGGGGAGCTGTTTTTT. It translates to CASSRFLRASNTGELFF. The chain recombines TRBV27 with TRBJ2-2, with D possibly matching TRBD2 (5 bases). Trimming removed 5 bases from V and 0 bases from J, with 16 bases in between. Germline loops: CDR1 MNHEY, CDR2 SMNVEV (reference sequence). The CDR3 has 17 residues.

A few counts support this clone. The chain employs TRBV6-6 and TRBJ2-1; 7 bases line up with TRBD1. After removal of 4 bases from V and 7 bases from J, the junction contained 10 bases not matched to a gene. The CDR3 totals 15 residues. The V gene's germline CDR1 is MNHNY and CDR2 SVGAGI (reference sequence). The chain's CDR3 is CASSSGQGDGNEQFF. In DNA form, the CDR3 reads TGTGCCAGCAGTTCCGGGCAGGGGGATGGGAATGAGCAGTTCTTC.

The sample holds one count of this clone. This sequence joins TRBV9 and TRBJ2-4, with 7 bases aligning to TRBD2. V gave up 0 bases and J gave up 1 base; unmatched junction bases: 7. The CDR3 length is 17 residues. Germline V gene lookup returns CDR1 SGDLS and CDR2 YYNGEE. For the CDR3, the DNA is TGTGCCAGCAGCGTAGGGGGAGGGAAAGGGGCCAAAAACATTCAGTACTTC. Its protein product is CASSVGGGKGAKNIQYF.

CDR3 in DNA: TGCGCCAGCAGCTTGACTTTCGGACAGGTCCCTGAAGCTTTCTTT. Amino acid sequence: CASSLTFGQVPEAFF. The genes are TRBV5-1 and TRBJ1-1; 7 positions match TRBD1. V gave up 1 base and J gave up 6 bases; unmatched junction bases: 9. Germline CDR1 is SGHRS and CDR2 is YFSETQ. This CDR3 spans 15 amino acids.

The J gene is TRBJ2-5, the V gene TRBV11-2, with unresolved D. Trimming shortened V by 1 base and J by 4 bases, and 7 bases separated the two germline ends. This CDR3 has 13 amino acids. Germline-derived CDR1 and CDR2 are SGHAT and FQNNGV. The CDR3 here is CASSLARAETQYF. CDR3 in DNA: TGTGCCAGCAGCTTAGCTAGAGCAGAGACCCAGTACTTC.

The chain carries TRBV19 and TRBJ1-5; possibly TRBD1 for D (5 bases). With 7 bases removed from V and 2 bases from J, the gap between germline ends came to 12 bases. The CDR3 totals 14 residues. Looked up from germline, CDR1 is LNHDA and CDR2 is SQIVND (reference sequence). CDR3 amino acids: CASTWGPGNQPQHF. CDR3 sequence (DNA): TGTGCCAGTACCTGGGGCCCGGGCAATCAGCCCCAGCATTTT.

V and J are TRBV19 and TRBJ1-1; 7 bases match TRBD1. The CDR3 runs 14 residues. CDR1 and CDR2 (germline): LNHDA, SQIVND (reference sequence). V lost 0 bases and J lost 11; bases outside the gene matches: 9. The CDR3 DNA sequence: TGTGCCAGTAGTATAGATGGGACAGTGTCGTCTGCTTTCTTT. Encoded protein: CASSIDGTVSSAFF.

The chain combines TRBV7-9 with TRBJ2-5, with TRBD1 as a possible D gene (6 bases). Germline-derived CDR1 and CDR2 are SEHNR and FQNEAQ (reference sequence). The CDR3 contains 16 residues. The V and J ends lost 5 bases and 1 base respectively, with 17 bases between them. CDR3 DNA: TGTGCCAGCAGCGCCATCGACAGGTCGGGCCAAGAGACCCAGTACTTC. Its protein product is CASSAIDRSGQETQYF. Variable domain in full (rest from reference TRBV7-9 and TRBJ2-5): DTGVSQNPRHKITKRGQNVTFRCDPISEHNRLYWYRQTLGQGPEFLTYFQNEAQLEKSRLLSDRFSAERPKGSFSTLEIQRTEQGDSAMYLCASSAIDRSGQETQYFGPGTRLLVL.

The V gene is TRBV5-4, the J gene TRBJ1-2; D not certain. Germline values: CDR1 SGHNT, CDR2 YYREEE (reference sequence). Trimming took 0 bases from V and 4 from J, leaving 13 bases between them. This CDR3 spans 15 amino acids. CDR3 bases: TGTGCCAGCAGCTTGGCCCTGGAGTCAGCCTATGGCTACACCTTC. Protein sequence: CASSLALESAYGYTF.

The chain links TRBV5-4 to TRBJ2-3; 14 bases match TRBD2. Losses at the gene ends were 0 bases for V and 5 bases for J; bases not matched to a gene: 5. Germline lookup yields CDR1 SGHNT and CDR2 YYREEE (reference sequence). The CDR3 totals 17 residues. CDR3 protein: CASSLGGTSGSLDTQYF. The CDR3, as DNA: TGTGCCAGCAGCTTGGGTGGGACTAGCGGGAGCCTAGATACGCAGTATTTT.

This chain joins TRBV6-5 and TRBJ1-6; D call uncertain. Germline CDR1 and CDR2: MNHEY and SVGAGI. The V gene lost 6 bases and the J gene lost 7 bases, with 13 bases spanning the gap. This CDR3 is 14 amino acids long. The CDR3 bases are TGTGCCAGCAGCCTCGGACTGGTAAATTCACCCCTCCACTTT. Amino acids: CASSLGLVNSPLHF.

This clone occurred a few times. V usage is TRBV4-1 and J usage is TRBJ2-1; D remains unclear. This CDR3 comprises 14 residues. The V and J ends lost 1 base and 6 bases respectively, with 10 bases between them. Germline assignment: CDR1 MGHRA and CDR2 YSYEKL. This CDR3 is CASSQVITTNEQFF. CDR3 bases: TGCGCCAGCAGCCAAGTAATCACTACCAATGAGCAGTTCTTC.

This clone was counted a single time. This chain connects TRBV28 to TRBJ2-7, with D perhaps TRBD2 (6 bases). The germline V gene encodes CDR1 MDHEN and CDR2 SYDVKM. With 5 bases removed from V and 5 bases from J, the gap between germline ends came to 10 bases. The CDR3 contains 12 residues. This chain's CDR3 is CASSPTRHEQYF. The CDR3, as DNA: TGTGCCAGCAGTCCGACTAGGCACGAGCAGTACTTC.

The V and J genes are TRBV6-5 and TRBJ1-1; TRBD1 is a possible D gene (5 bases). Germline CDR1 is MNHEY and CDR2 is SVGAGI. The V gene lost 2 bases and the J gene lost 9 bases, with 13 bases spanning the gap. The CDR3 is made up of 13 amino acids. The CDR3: CASSYPGSGKAFF. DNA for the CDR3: TGTGCCAGCAGTTACCCAGGGTCCGGCAAAGCTTTCTTT.

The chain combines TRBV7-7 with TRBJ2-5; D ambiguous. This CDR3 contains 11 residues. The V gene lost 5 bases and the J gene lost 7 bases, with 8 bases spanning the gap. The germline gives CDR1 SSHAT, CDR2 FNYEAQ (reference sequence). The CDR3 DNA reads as TGTGCCAGCAGCCCGGGTGGGACCCAGTACTTC. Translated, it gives CASSPGGTQYF. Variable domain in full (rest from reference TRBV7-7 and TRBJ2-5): GAGVSQSPRYKVTKRGQDVTLRCDPISSHATLYWYQQALGQGPEFLTYFNYEAQPDKSGLPSDRFSAERPEGSISTLTIQRTEQRDSAMYRCASSPGGTQYFGPGTRLLVL.

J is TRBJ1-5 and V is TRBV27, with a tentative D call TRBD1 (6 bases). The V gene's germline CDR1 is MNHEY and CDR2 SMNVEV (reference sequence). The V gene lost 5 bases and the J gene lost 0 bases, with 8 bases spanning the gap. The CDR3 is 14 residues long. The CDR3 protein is CASSTGLSNQPQHF. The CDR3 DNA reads TGTGCCAGCAGTACAGGGCTTAGCAATCAGCCCCAGCATTTT.

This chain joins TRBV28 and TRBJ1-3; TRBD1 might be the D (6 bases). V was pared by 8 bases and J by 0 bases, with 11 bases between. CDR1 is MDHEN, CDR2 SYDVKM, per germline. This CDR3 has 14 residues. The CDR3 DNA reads TGTGCCAGCCACAGGGCCTCCTCTGGAAACACCATATATTTT. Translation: CASHRASSGNTIYF. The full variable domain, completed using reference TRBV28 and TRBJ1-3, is DVKVTQSSRYLVKRTGEKVFLECVQDMDHENMFWYRQDPGLGLRLIYFSYDVKMKEKGDIPEGYSVSREKKERFSLILESASTNQTSMYLCASHRASSGNTIYFGEGSWLTVV.

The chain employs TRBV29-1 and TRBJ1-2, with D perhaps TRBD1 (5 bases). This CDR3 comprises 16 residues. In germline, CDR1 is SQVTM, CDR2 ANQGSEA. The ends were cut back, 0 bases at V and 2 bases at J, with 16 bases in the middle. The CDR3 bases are TGCAGCGTTGAAGATCGGTCAAAAACAGGAAACTATGGCTACACCTTC. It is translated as CSVEDRSKTGNYGYTF.

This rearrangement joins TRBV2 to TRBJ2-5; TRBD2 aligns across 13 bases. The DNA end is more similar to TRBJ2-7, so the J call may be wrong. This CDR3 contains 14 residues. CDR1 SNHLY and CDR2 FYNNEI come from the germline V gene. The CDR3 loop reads CASSRTSGSYEQYF. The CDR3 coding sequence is TGTGCCAGCAGCAGGACTAGCGGGAGTTACGAGCAGTACTTC.